What follows are 3 T cell receptor beta chains derived from one specimen sequenced in a study of T-cell memory formation after mild COVID-19. TCRdb reprocessed the 5' RACE reads via MiXCR and lists one record per CDR3 protein. The profile covers hundreds of thousands of distinct CDR3 sequences, with approximately 15% appearing a single time and about 7.4% taken by the ten largest. The sample consisted of PBMCs or a T cell subset sorted from them (not recorded which). The receptors here all came from an adult woman who had mild COVID-19 (a few samples of this study predate the infection). Cell type and time point are not known.

This clonotype was seen more than once but under ten times. CDR3 sequence: CATSRERVGPSGANVLTF. The CDR3 DNA sequence: TGTGCCACCAGCAGAGAACGAGTGGGGCCCTCTGGGGCCAACGTCCTGACTTTC. V is TRBV15 and J is TRBJ2-6, with a tentative D call TRBD1 (5 bases). The V end lost 0 bases, the J end lost 0 bases, and 12 bases lay between the germline ends. The CDR3 length is 18 residues. CDR1 is LNHNV, CDR2 YYDKDF, per germline (reference sequence).

The chain combines TRBV4-2 with TRBJ2-1; D might be TRBD1 (5 bases). Germline-derived CDR1 and CDR2 are LGHNA and YNFKEQ. V lost 0 bases, J lost 6 bases, and 9 bases lay in between. The CDR3 loop spans 14 amino acids. The CDR3 loop reads CASSQDRVSNEQFF. The CDR3 DNA reads TGTGCCAGCAGCCAAGACAGGGTTAGCAATGAGCAGTTCTTC.

The table lists this clonotype with a few counts. This chain connects TRBV11-2 to TRBJ2-2; no clear D gene. In germline, CDR1 is SGHAT, CDR2 FQNNGV. The CDR3 loop spans 13 amino acids. The germline V and J ends were trimmed by 5 bases and 3 bases, with 7 bases remaining between them. The CDR3 is CASSDSYTGELFF. The CDR3 bases are TGTGCCAGCAGCGATAGCTACACCGGGGAGCTGTTTTTT.